Below, 19 T cell receptor beta chains from the same sample are listed, as sequenced in a study of blood T cell repertoires in COVID-19. The assay was immunoSEQ multiplex PCR, and TCRdb's table has in-frame clones only and misses some. The repertoire holds 150,000 to 200,000 clones, with over 75% as singletons. Material: PBMCs or T cells enriched from blood (not recorded which). The origin of the receptors is a man in his fifties who had recovered from COVID-19.

The gene calls are TRBV5-1 and TRBJ1-4; maybe TRBD1 (5 bases). Trimming removed 3 bases from V and 0 bases from J, with 12 bases in between. This CDR3 has 16 amino acids. Per the germline V gene, CDR1 is SGHRS and CDR2 is YFSETQ. The DNA for the CDR3 is TGCGCCAGCAGCTCGGCCAGGGAAACAACTAATGAAAAACTGTTTTTT. Encoded protein: CASSSARETTNEKLFF.

The V call is TRBV15, the J call TRBJ2-3; possibly TRBD2 for D (5 bases). Trimming left V 3 bases short and J 5 bases short, with 12 bases between. The CDR3 is 14 residues long. In germline, CDR1 is LNHNV, CDR2 YYDKDF (reference sequence). This CDR3 is CATSSVTRGDTQYF. As DNA, the CDR3 is TGTGCCACCAGCAGTGTCACTCGGGGAGATACGCAGTATTTT.

The table lists this clone with a count of one. This chain uses TRBV18 with TRBJ1-6; possible D gene TRBD1, 6 bases. The V gene's germline CDR1 is KGHSH and CDR2 LQKENI. Trimming stripped 2 bases from V and 7 bases from J, with 9 bases between. There are 14 residues in the CDR3. This CDR3 reads CASSPMDRNSPLHF. The CDR3 nucleotides are TGTGCCAGCTCACCAATGGACAGAAATTCACCCCTCCACTTT.

V is TRBV28 and J is TRBJ2-7; D is uncertain. CDR3 length equals 12 residues. Per the germline V gene, CDR1 is MDHEN and CDR2 is SYDVKM. The ends were cut back, 2 bases at V and 3 bases at J, with 5 bases in the middle. The CDR3 region is CASSLGGYEQYF. CDR3 DNA: TGTGCCAGCAGTTTAGGCGGCTACGAGCAGTACTTC.

This clone has a single count. The CDR3: CASSNRDRLSYTF. In DNA, the CDR3 is TGTGCCAGCAGCAACCGGGACAGGCTGAGCTACACCTTC. V usage is TRBV7-8 and J usage is TRBJ1-2, with 8 bases lining up with TRBD1. The CDR3 has 13 residues. The trim removed 5 bases at V and 9 bases at J, leaving 8 bases unmatched. The germline CDR1 and CDR2 sequences are SGHVS and FQNEAQ.

This rearrangement joins TRBV7-6 to TRBJ2-5, with 12 bases lining up with TRBD2. The CDR3 is made up of 17 amino acids. CDR1 is SGHVS and CDR2 is FNYEAQ in the germline V gene. The V and J ends lost 4 bases and 5 bases, in that order; junction bases with no gene match: 11. The DNA of the CDR3 is TGTGCCAGCAGCTCCGCTCTAGCGGGGGGGCAGGGGGAGACCCAGTACTTC. Its translation: CASSSALAGGQGETQYF. The entire variable domain, with the rest obtained from reference TRBV7-6 and TRBJ2-5, is as follows: GAGVSQSPRYKVTKRGQDVALRCDPISGHVSLYWYRQALGQGPEFLTYFNYEAQQDKSGLPNDRFSAERPEGSISTLTIQRTEQRDSAMYRCASSSALAGGQGETQYFGPGTRLLVL.

This clone was observed once. The chain links TRBV10-1 to TRBJ2-7; D is unclear. The CDR3 runs to 13 residues. The V gene lost 2 bases and the J gene lost 3 bases, with 8 bases spanning the gap. Germline lookup yields CDR1 WNHNN and CDR2 SYGVQD (reference sequence). The CDR3 loop is CASSENIFYEQYF. CDR3 coding DNA: TGCGCCAGCAGTGAGAACATATTCTACGAGCAGTACTTC.

The chain links TRBV9 to TRBJ2-3; 10 nucleotides line up with TRBD2. Trimming cost V 2 bases and J 5 bases; bases outside gene matches: 8. Germline V gene lookup returns CDR1 SGDLS and CDR2 YYNGEE. This CDR3 region has 16 residues. The DNA for the CDR3 is TGTGCCAGCAGCGTCAGGACTAGCGGTGAAAGAGATACGCAGTATTTT. Its protein is CASSVRTSGERDTQYF.

This clone was detected only a few times. This sequence joins TRBV19 and TRBJ2-3; 8 nucleotides align to TRBD2. The length of the CDR3 is 16 residues. Germline V lookup: CDR1 LNHDA, CDR2 SQIVND (reference sequence). The J segment lost 0 bases and the V segment lost 10 bases, leaving 12 bases of the junction unmatched. CDR3 region: CATKPGLAGSTDTQYF. CDR3 DNA sequence: TGTGCCACCAAACCAGGGCTAGCGGGTAGCACAGATACGCAGTATTTT.

The chain recombines TRBV5-4 with TRBJ2-1, with D possibly TRBD1 on 5 matching bases. V lost 1 base to trimming and J lost 4 bases, with 9 bases between them. The CDR3 extends over 14 amino acids. Germline lookup yields CDR1 SGHNT and CDR2 YYREEE (reference sequence). The DNA of the CDR3 is TGTGCCAGCAGCTTGCCCAGGGAATACAATGAGCAGTTCTTC. Translated: CASSLPREYNEQFF.

This sequence joins TRBV19 and TRBJ1-6; D is ambiguous. The CDR3 is made up of 12 amino acids. Trimming left V 7 bases short and J 5 bases short, with 6 bases between. CDR1 LNHDA and CDR2 SQIVND come from the germline V gene (reference sequence). The chain's CDR3 is CASKENNSPLHF. The CDR3 bases are TGTGCCAGTAAAGAGAATAATTCACCCCTCCACTTT.

The chain joins TRBV27 to TRBJ2-7; 7 bases are a match to TRBD2. In germline, CDR1 is MNHEY, CDR2 SMNVEV (reference sequence). This CDR3 is 14 amino acids long. The trim removed 5 bases at V and 2 bases at J, leaving 6 bases unmatched. CDR3 protein: CASSPSGVPYEQYF. DNA of the CDR3: TGTGCCAGCAGTCCCAGCGGGGTCCCCTACGAGCAGTACTTC.

The chain recombines TRBV5-1 with TRBJ1-2; D gene unclear. CDR3 size: 14 residues. Germline loops: CDR1 SGHRS, CDR2 YFSETQ. The germline V and J ends were trimmed by 0 bases and 8 bases, with 14 bases remaining between them. CDR3 in DNA: TGCGCCAGCAGCTTGGATCCGGATCGGGGAGGCTACACCTTC. Residues: CASSLDPDRGGYTF.

The chain carries TRBV25-1 and TRBJ1-4; D is ambiguous. V was trimmed by 1 base and J by 8 bases, leaving 8 bases between them. Per the germline V gene, CDR1 is MGHDK and CDR2 is SYGVNS. The CDR3 consists of 13 residues. CDR3 amino acids: CASSEWEEEKLFF. The CDR3 DNA is TGTGCCAGCAGTGAATGGGAGGAAGAAAAACTGTTTTTT.

The chain uses TRBV6-5 and TRBJ2-7, with 8 bases identical to TRBD2. Losses at the gene ends were 8 bases for V and 3 bases for J; bases not matched to a gene: 6. Germline V CDR1 and CDR2: MNHEY, SVGAGI. The CDR3 loop spans 13 amino acids. CDR3 nucleotides: TGTGCCAGCGCCGCGGGGGGCATCTACGAGCAGTACTTC. Its translation: CASAAGGIYEQYF.

The chain is built from TRBV4-1 and TRBJ2-5, with D maybe TRBD2 (6 bases). The CDR3 length is 16 residues. Between the trimmed V and J ends, which lost 0 bases and 4 bases, there was a span of 15 bases. Germline CDR1 is MGHRA and CDR2 is YSYEKL. CDR3 nucleotide sequence: TGCGCCAGCAGCCAAGAGGTAGCGGCTAGTCGAGAGACCCAGTACTTC. Translation: CASSQEVAASRETQYF.

This clone was picked up many times. The CDR3 reads CASSEEGGSSYEQYF. The CDR3 DNA reads as TGTGCCAGCAGTGAAGAGGGCGGGAGCTCCTACGAGCAGTACTTC. The V call is TRBV6-1, the J call TRBJ2-7, with 7 nucleotides matching TRBD2. The germline CDR1 and CDR2 sequences are MNHNS and SASEGT. The V gene end was trimmed by 1 base and the J gene end by 0 bases; junction bases not matched to a gene: 3. CDR3 size: 15 residues.

CDR3 coding DNA: TGCGCCAGCATTCGGGACTTGGCCACAGATACGCAGTATTTT. It is translated as CASIRDLATDTQYF. J is TRBJ2-3 and V is TRBV5-1; D is possibly TRBD2 (6 bases). CDR3 length: 14 amino acids. Trimming stripped 6 bases from V and 2 bases from J, with 13 bases between. CDR1 is SGHRS and CDR2 is YFSETQ in the germline V gene.

The genes are TRBV7-3 and TRBJ1-3; D gene unclear. Per germline, CDR1 SGHTA and CDR2 FQGTGA. V lost 5 bases, J lost 3 bases, and 8 bases lay in between. The CDR3 loop spans 13 amino acids. CDR3 in amino acids: CASSPKRGNTIYF. The DNA for the CDR3 is TGTGCCAGCAGCCCGAAGCGTGGAAACACCATATATTTT.